The 9 T cell receptor beta chains reported below all come from one sample, sequenced in a study of vaccination and CD4 T cells after COVID-19. An Oncomine TCR Beta short-read assay was used to sequence the DNA from cultured CD4+ T cells. Each CDR3 protein gets one entry after TCRdb re-called the PCR reads with MiXCR. Of 9,500 to 15,000 distinct CDR3 sequences listed, under 35% are singletons. Regarding treatment: approximately 11-day PBMC culture with coronavirus spike peptide pools or control peptides (ViraFEST assay). These TCRs are of unknown antigen specificity. The specimen was CD4+ T cells from blood, cultured in vitro, collected after SARS-CoV-2 vaccination. The source is a human donor who had recovered from COVID-19.

The chain joins TRBV21-1 to TRBJ2-1; the table names TRBD1, a call not compared with the DNA. TRBV21-1 is designated a pseudogene. There are 16 residues in the CDR3. The CDR3 DNA sequence: TGTGCCAGCAGCACCTCAAAGGACAGGTTGGGGAATGAGCAGTTCTTC. Translated, it gives CASSTSKDRLGNEQFF.

The rearrangement joins TRBV7-9 to TRBJ1-6; 8 nucleotides line up with TRBD1. The CDR3 sequence is 15 residues long. The junction had 3 bases not matched to a gene; V was cut back by 1 base and J by 7 bases. Germline V CDR1 and CDR2: SEHNR, FQNEAQ (reference sequence). The CDR3 protein is CASSLGQGTNSPLHF. DNA for the CDR3: TGTGCCAGCAGCTTAGGACAGGGGACCAATTCACCCCTCCACTTT.

The chain recombines TRBV7-2 with TRBJ2-4; the D gene is possibly TRBD1 (5 bases). The germline gives CDR1 SGHTA, CDR2 FQGNSA. With 3 bases removed from V and 16 bases from J, the gap between germline ends came to 16 bases. This CDR3 has 12 amino acids. CDR3 nucleotide sequence: TGTGCCAGCAGCTTGGCTTCGGGCAGGGTCTACTTC. This codes for CASSLASGRVYF.

This chain joins TRBV12-3 or TRBV12-4 and TRBJ1-1, with D maybe TRBD1 (6 bases). The CDR3 is 15 amino acids. V lost 5 bases, J lost 3 bases, and 16 bases lay in between. The CDR3 DNA is TGTGCCAGCAGTAGATTTCACAGGGTGGACACTGAAGCTTTCTTT. Translated: CASSRFHRVDTEAFF.

This clonotype turned up a few times. This chain uses TRBV7-4 with TRBJ1-3; D uncertain. Looked up from germline, CDR1 is SGHVT and CDR2 is SQSDAQ. The CDR3 is made up of 14 amino acids. V was clipped by 6 bases and J by 3 bases, with 12 bases between them. The CDR3 region has the DNA TGTGCCAGCAGAATTGAAAGGCGTGGAAACACCATATATTTT. Protein sequence: CASRIERRGNTIYF.

Only a few counts were recorded for this clonotype. The J gene is TRBJ2-1, the V gene TRBV15; D ambiguous. In germline, CDR1 is LNHNV, CDR2 YYDKDF (reference sequence). Trimming removed 0 bases from V and 5 bases from J, with 14 bases in between. The length of the CDR3 is 16 residues. CDR3 coding DNA: TGTGCCACCAGCAGAGAGAGACTCGCCCCCAACAATGAGCAGTTCTTC. As protein: CATSRERLAPNNEQFF.

This clonotype turned up a few times. V gene TRBV11-3 combines with J gene TRBJ1-1, with D uncertain. The germline V gene encodes CDR1 SGHNT and CDR2 YENEEA. The CDR3 contains 13 residues. Trimming removed 1 base at V and 4 bases at J, with 7 bases between. CDR3 in DNA: TGTGCCAGCAGCTTAGGAGCAGGCACTGAAGCTTTCTTT. Translated, it gives CASSLGAGTEAFF.

The gene calls are TRBV25-1 and TRBJ2-7; perhaps D is TRBD1 or TRBD2 (5 bases each). The CDR3 sequence is 13 residues long. With 7 bases removed from V and 2 bases from J, the gap between germline ends came to 12 bases. Germline-derived CDR1 and CDR2 are MGHDK and SYGVNS. The CDR3 region is CASTPGTAYEQYF. As DNA, the CDR3 is TGTGCCAGCACCCCCGGGACGGCCTACGAGCAGTACTTC.

CDR3 region: CASSQTGEYGYTF. The CDR3 DNA sequence: TGTGCCAGCTCCCAGACAGGGGAGTATGGCTACACCTTC. The chain employs TRBV18 and TRBJ1-2; 8 nucleotides agree with TRBD1. The CDR3 spans 13 residues. CDR1 and CDR2 (germline): KGHSH, LQKENI. The ends lost 6 bases at V and 5 bases at J; junction bases unmatched: 5.